The 32 T cell receptor beta chains listed next were all sequenced from one sample in a study of blood T cell repertoires in COVID-19. Here immunoSEQ multiplex PCR was the method, and the copy in TCRdb shows in-frame clones only, minus some. Here the sample spans approximately 300,000 clones, about 85% being singletons. Sequenced input: PBMCs or T cells enriched from blood (not recorded which). The receptors were sampled from a woman in her twenties or thirties who had recovered from COVID-19.

The chain recombines TRBV2 with TRBJ2-3; 8 positions agree with TRBD2. V was pared by 6 bases and J by 2 bases, with 4 bases of the junction left unmatched. The CDR3 runs 14 residues. Per the germline V gene, CDR1 is SNHLY and CDR2 is FYNNEI. The CDR3 sequence: CASRSGGPTDTQYF. Here the CDR3 DNA reads TGTGCCAGCAGGAGCGGGGGCCCCACAGATACGCAGTATTTT.

The chain joins TRBV6-5 to TRBJ1-6; TRBD1 matches 8 bases. The CDR3 contains 14 residues. V shed 6 bases, J shed 9 bases, and the junction held 7 bases outside the gene matches. CDR1 is MNHEY and CDR2 is SVGAGI in the germline V gene. The CDR3 DNA is TGTGCCAGCAGGGCCCAGGGGACAGGTTCACCCCTCCACTTT. Translated: CASRAQGTGSPLHF.

With respect to this clone: A much larger clone differs by one base, so this may be a read error. The chain joins TRBV4-2 to TRBJ2-3, with 13 bases identical to TRBD2. J was trimmed by 3 bases and V by 8 bases; bases with no gene match: 20. The CDR3 length is 20 residues. Germline V lookup: CDR1 LGHNA, CDR2 YNFKEQ. This CDR3 reads CASRPRGVTSGGGGTDTQYF. The CDR3, as DNA: TGTGCCAGCCGCCCTCGGGGAGTCACTAGCGGGGGGGGAGGAACAGATACGCAGTATTTT.

The J gene is TRBJ2-7, the V gene TRBV20-1; 10 positions match TRBD2. The V gene's germline CDR1 is DFQATT and CDR2 SNEGSKA (reference sequence). V was clipped by 6 bases and J by 5 bases; unmatched bases: 1. The CDR3 loop spans 11 amino acids. CDR3 loop: CSAAGGDEQYF. CDR3 nucleotides: TGCAGTGCAGCGGGAGGGGACGAGCAGTACTTC.

V and J are TRBV28 and TRBJ2-3; TRBD1 matches 7 bases. Losses at the gene ends were 2 bases for V and 2 bases for J; bases not matched to a gene: 1. Germline-derived CDR1 and CDR2 are MDHEN and SYDVKM. There are 14 residues in the CDR3. CDR3 residues: CASSLGQDTDTQYF. In DNA, the CDR3 is TGTGCCAGCAGTTTAGGACAGGACACAGATACGCAGTATTTT.

The chain couples TRBV3-1 (or the pseudogene TRBV3-2) to TRBJ1-6; 10 nucleotides agree with TRBD1. Germline-derived CDR1 and CDR2 are LGHDT and YNNKEL (reference sequence). The CDR3 runs to 15 residues. After removal of 6 bases from V and 8 bases from J, the junction contained 7 bases not matched to a gene. The CDR3 nucleotides read TGTGCCAGCAGACCGGGACAGGGGAATCATTCACCCCTCCACTTT. This sequence encodes CASRPGQGNHSPLHF.

J is TRBJ2-1 and V is TRBV2, with TRBD1 identical over 8 bases. V shed 0 bases and J 7 bases; nucleotides not matched to a gene: 8. The germline V gene has CDR1 SNHLY and CDR2 FYNNEI. The CDR3 extends over 16 amino acids. CDR3 sequence reads: CASSEAQRTGLNEQFF. The CDR3 DNA is TGTGCCAGCAGTGAAGCGCAGAGGACAGGGTTGAATGAGCAGTTCTTC.

The gene calls are TRBV5-5 and TRBJ2-1, with 11 bases identical to TRBD1. The length of the CDR3 is 16 residues. CDR1 and CDR2 (germline): SGHKS, YYEKEE (reference sequence). The trim removed 4 bases at V and 3 bases at J, leaving 6 bases unmatched. The CDR3, as DNA: TGTGCCAGCAGCCATTCGGGACAGGGGGTCTACAATGAGCAGTTCTTC. It specifies CASSHSGQGVYNEQFF.

The chain has TRBV5-6 and TRBJ2-5; 9 bases line up with TRBD2. The trim removed 3 bases at V and 1 base at J, leaving 7 bases unmatched. Germline CDR1 reads SGHDT; CDR2 reads YYEEEE. This CDR3 is 16 amino acids long. This chain's CDR3 is CASSSLAGVVQETQYF. For the CDR3, the DNA is TGTGCCAGCAGCTCGTTAGCGGGGGTCGTCCAAGAGACCCAGTACTTC.

The chain recombines TRBV5-6 with TRBJ1-2, with 9 bases matching TRBD1. The germline CDR1 and CDR2 sequences are SGHDT and YYEEEE. This CDR3 comprises 15 residues. Trimming removed 3 bases from V and 3 bases from J; junction bases left unmatched: 6. CDR3 in amino acids: CASSSSGTGYYGYTF. The DNA of the CDR3 is TGTGCCAGCAGCTCCTCCGGGACAGGGTACTATGGCTACACCTTC. Full variable domain (rest looked up from reference TRBV5-6 and TRBJ1-2): DAGVTQSPTHLIKTRGQQVTLRCSPKSGHDTVSWYQQALGQGPQFIFQYYEEEERQRGNFPDRFSGHQFPNYSSELNVNALLLGDSALYLCASSSSGTGYYGYTFGSGTRLTVV.

V is TRBV30 and J is TRBJ2-2; possibly TRBD2 for D (6 bases). Between the trimmed V and J ends, which lost 1 base and 1 base, there was a span of 13 bases. The germline V gene encodes CDR1 GTSNPN and CDR2 SVGIG (reference sequence). This CDR3 has 16 residues. The CDR3 DNA reads TGTGCCTGGAGTGGTTTCGGCGGGGTGAACACCGGGGAGCTGTTTTTT. This encodes CAWSGFGGVNTGELFF.

V usage is TRBV21-1 and J usage is TRBJ1-1; TRBD1, as called in the table, went unchecked against the DNA. TRBV21-1 is reported as a pseudogene. This CDR3 region has 16 residues. The CDR3 reads CASSKDAGAMNTEAFF. Written as DNA, the CDR3 is TGTGCCAGCAGCAAAGATGCAGGGGCAATGAACACTGAAGCTTTCTTT.

The rearrangement links TRBV3-1 (or the pseudogene TRBV3-2) to TRBJ1-6; TRBD1 aligns across 7 bases. V shed 1 base, J shed 7 bases, and the junction held 4 bases outside the gene matches. Germline V lookup: CDR1 LGHDT, CDR2 YNNKEL (reference sequence). The CDR3 covers 15 residues. CDR3 DNA: TGTGCCAGCAGCCAAGTGGCAGGGGGGAATTCACCCCTCCACTTT. It is translated as CASSQVAGGNSPLHF.

This rearrangement joins TRBV18 to TRBJ1-5, with D perhaps TRBD1 (5 bases). The CDR3 runs 13 residues. Trimming took off 8 bases at V and 5 bases at J, with 13 bases between the two ends. Germline V gene data show CDR1 as KGHSH and CDR2 as LQKENI. Here the CDR3 DNA reads TGTGCCAGCGCGCAGGGATTTGATCAGCCCCAGCATTTT. Its protein is CASAQGFDQPQHF.

V and J are TRBV6-5 and TRBJ2-2; 10 nucleotides match TRBD1. The CDR3 sequence is 15 residues long. Germline assignment: CDR1 MNHEY and CDR2 SVGAGI. The V gene end was trimmed by 8 bases and the J gene end by 6 bases; junction bases not matched to a gene: 9. In nucleotides, the CDR3 is TGTGCCAGCGGCCCCGGGACAGGGGTTCCCGGGGAGCTGTTTTTT. Its translation: CASGPGTGVPGELFF.

The rearrangement links TRBV29-1 to TRBJ1-2; possible D gene TRBD1, 6 bases. CDR1 is SQVTM, CDR2 ANQGSEA, per germline. The CDR3 contains 12 residues. The germline V and J ends were trimmed by 8 bases and 4 bases, with 14 bases remaining between them. The CDR3 region has the DNA TGCAGCACCAAACAGGGATCCTATGGCTACACCTTC. It codes for CSTKQGSYGYTF.

CDR3 bases: TGCGCCAGCGTGGACAGCATGAACACTGAAGCTTTCTTT. Its protein is CASVDSMNTEAFF. This rearrangement joins TRBV10-2 to TRBJ1-1; tentative D call: TRBD1 (6 bases). The V end lost 8 bases, the J end lost 0 bases, and 10 bases lay between the germline ends. This CDR3 comprises 13 residues. Germline V gene lookup returns CDR1 WSHSY and CDR2 SAAADI.

The J gene is TRBJ1-1, the V gene TRBV6-5, with D unclear. The ends were cut back, 6 bases at V and 1 base at J, with 15 bases in the middle. Germline values: CDR1 MNHEY, CDR2 SVGAGI. CDR3 length: 15 residues. For the CDR3, the DNA is TGTGCCAGCAGGTCCCTCCCGGGTCGGAACACTGAAGCTTTCTTT. Its translation is CASRSLPGRNTEAFF.

The chain combines TRBV6-5 with TRBJ1-1; 7 bases line up with TRBD1. J lost 5 bases, V lost 1 base, and 10 bases had no gene match. CDR3 length equals 16 residues. The V gene's germline CDR1 is MNHEY and CDR2 SVGAGI. CDR3 amino acids: CASSYFPGAGGTEAFF. The CDR3 DNA is TGTGCCAGCAGTTACTTTCCCGGGGCAGGGGGAACTGAAGCTTTCTTT.

The chain combines TRBV6-6 with TRBJ1-5; no clear D gene. Germline values: CDR1 MNHNY, CDR2 SVGAGI (reference sequence). This CDR3 has 12 amino acids. Trimming removed 4 bases at V and 5 bases at J, with 6 bases between. This CDR3 is CASSSPDQPQHF. As DNA, the CDR3 is TGTGCCAGCAGTTCCCCCGATCAGCCCCAGCATTTT.

This clone has only one observation. The chain employs TRBV2 and TRBJ2-7; 10 bases align to TRBD1. Per germline, CDR1 SNHLY and CDR2 FYNNEI. V gave up 10 bases and J gave up 12 bases; unmatched junction bases: 12. The CDR3 has 12 residues. This chain's CDR3 is CATRSPGQGLYF. The CDR3 coding sequence is TGTGCCACTCGCTCTCCGGGACAGGGGTTGTACTTC.

In DNA form, the CDR3 reads TGTGCCAGCGCCAAGGGGTCCCCCCACGAGCAGTACTTC. As protein: CASAKGSPHEQYF. The rearrangement joins TRBV6-5 to TRBJ2-7; D perhaps matches TRBD1 (5 bases). Trimming stripped 8 bases from V and 5 bases from J, with 16 bases between. This CDR3 is built from 13 residues. Germline values: CDR1 MNHEY, CDR2 SVGAGI.

V is TRBV3-1 (or the pseudogene TRBV3-2) and J is TRBJ2-3, with TRBD2 matching 9 bases. The CDR3 has 13 residues. Losses at the gene ends were 2 bases for V and 14 bases for J; bases not matched to a gene: 8. The germline CDR1 and CDR2 sequences are LGHDT and YNNKEL (reference sequence). The CDR3 coding sequence is TGTGCCAGCAGCCAAACCCGCGGGGGGGCTCCGTATTTT. Protein product: CASSQTRGGAPYF.

This chain joins TRBV7-2 and TRBJ1-1; no firm D call. Looked up from germline, CDR1 is SGHTA and CDR2 is FQGNSA. CDR3 size: 14 residues. V was trimmed by 1 base and J by 3 bases, leaving 9 bases between them. The CDR3 loop is CASSLGIRDTEAFF. The CDR3 bases are TGTGCCAGCAGCTTAGGGATACGGGACACTGAAGCTTTCTTT. Supplemented by reference TRBV7-2 and TRBJ1-1, the full variable domain reads GAGVSQSPSNKVTEKGKDVELRCDPISGHTALYWYRQSLGQGLEFLIYFQGNSAPDKSGLPSDRFSAERTGGSVSTLTIQRTQQEDSAVYLCASSLGIRDTEAFFGQGTRLTVV.

The chain employs TRBV7-6 and TRBJ2-7; 8 nucleotides agree with TRBD2. V lost 5 bases to trimming and J lost 1 base; unmatched junction nucleotides: 10. The CDR3 runs 16 residues. The germline gives CDR1 SGHVS, CDR2 FNYEAQ. CDR3 protein: CASSPGGLAQSYEQYF. The CDR3 DNA follows: TGTGCCAGCAGCCCCGGCGGACTAGCCCAGTCCTACGAGCAGTACTTC.

The chain joins TRBV4-1 to TRBJ1-2; D is possibly TRBD1 (5 bases). This CDR3 region has 14 residues. CDR1 MGHRA and CDR2 YSYEKL come from the germline V gene. Deletions cut 1 base from V and 3 bases from J, with 9 bases between. CDR3 sequence (DNA): TGCGCCAGCAGCCAAGGCGGGGGTGACTATGGCTACACCTTC. Amino acids: CASSQGGGDYGYTF.

The V call is TRBV18, the J call TRBJ2-7; D perhaps matches TRBD1 (6 bases). The germline CDR1 and CDR2 sequences are KGHSH and LQKENI. Trimming left V 4 bases short and J 2 bases short, with 12 bases between. There are 14 residues in the CDR3. The DNA of the CDR3 is TGTGCCAGCTCACTCCAACAGGGCGCCTACGAGCAGTACTTC. Translation: CASSLQQGAYEQYF.

The V gene is TRBV5-1, the J gene TRBJ1-1; D might be TRBD1 (6 bases). The germline V gene encodes CDR1 SGHRS and CDR2 YFSETQ. Trimming took 2 bases from V and 0 from J, leaving 11 bases between them. This CDR3 has 15 amino acids. In nucleotides, the CDR3 is TGCGCCAGCAGCTTACACAGGGCCCTGAACACTGAAGCTTTCTTT. Translated: CASSLHRALNTEAFF.

The rearrangement uses TRBV27 and TRBJ1-5; weak D call: TRBD1 (5 bases). The CDR3 consists of 15 residues. V was clipped by 9 bases and J by 6 bases, with 21 bases between them. Germline CDR1 and CDR2: MNHEY and SMNVEV (reference sequence). The CDR3 sequence is CASSDGRAIGQPQHF. CDR3 bases: TGTGCCAGTTCCGACGGCAGGGCTATTGGTCAGCCCCAGCATTTT.

The chain is built from TRBV9 and TRBJ2-5, with 14 bases matching TRBD2. The trim removed 4 bases at V and 1 base at J, leaving 9 bases unmatched. CDR1 is SGDLS and CDR2 is YYNGEE in the germline V gene. The CDR3 has 18 amino acids. As DNA, the CDR3 is TGTGCCAGCAGCTCGGGTGGACTAGCGGGGGGAATCCAAGAGACCCAGTACTTC. Translating gives CASSSGGLAGGIQETQYF.

The chain joins TRBV29-1 to TRBJ1-1, with a tentative D call TRBD1 (5 bases). Between the trimmed V and J ends, which lost 5 bases and 1 base, there was a span of 11 bases. Germline values: CDR1 SQVTM, CDR2 ANQGSEA. This CDR3 is built from 13 residues. The CDR3: CSVLRQGNTEAFF. The CDR3 bases are TGCAGCGTTCTCCGGCAGGGGAACACTGAAGCTTTCTTT.

The sample holds a few counts of this clone. The J gene is TRBJ2-1, the V gene TRBV5-6; 8 bases fit TRBD2. CDR1 SGHDT and CDR2 YYEEEE come from the germline V gene. This CDR3 spans 16 amino acids. Trimming cost V 4 bases and J 6 bases; bases outside gene matches: 12. The CDR3 loop is CASSVNGGGTFNEQFF. In DNA, the CDR3 is TGTGCCAGCAGCGTGAATGGCGGGGGGACCTTCAATGAGCAGTTCTTC.